A selection of T cell receptor beta chains follows, all from one sample in a study of cytomegalovirus exposure and HLA in healthy donors. The table came from immunoSEQ multiplex PCR; TCRdb's copy has only in-frame clones and leaves some out. The sample includes 100,000 to 150,000 clones, over 70% seen only once; the top ten take 0.95% to 1.5%. Sequencing was done on a sample of PBMCs. All receptors come from a female donor in good health and CMV-seronegative. CDR3s include the opening cysteine and the closing phenylalanine or tryptophan. The D gene is left open where the match is weak. The listing skips clone size in some rows; elsewhere it reads once, few, many or a size class.

clone size: -; D gene: -; J gene: TRBJ1-1; V gene: TRBV7-2; CDR3 DNA: TGTGCCAGCAGCTTATCCCCCCTTCCCGACACTGAAGCTTTCTTT; CDR3 protein: CASSLSPLPDTEAFF
clone size: -; D gene: -; J gene: TRBJ2-3; V gene: TRBV28; CDR3 DNA: TGTGCCAGCAGCTTGAGGACGGGGGACACAGATACGCAGTATTTT; CDR3 protein: CASSLRTGDTDTQYF
clone size: -; D gene: -; J gene: TRBJ2-5; V gene: TRBV18; CDR3 DNA: TGTGCCAGCTCCGGAGGTCAAGAGACCCAGTACTTC; CDR3 protein: CASSGGQETQYF
clone size: few; D gene: -; J gene: TRBJ1-3; V gene: TRBV5-1; CDR3 DNA: TGCGCCAGCAGCTTGGGTGGCACCTCTGGAAACACCATATATTTT; CDR3 protein: CASSLGGTSGNTIYF
clone size: -; D gene: TRBD2; J gene: TRBJ2-3; V gene: TRBV7-2; CDR3 DNA: TGTGCCAGCAGCCCCCGACTAGCGGGCACAGATACGCAGTATTTT; CDR3 protein: CASSPRLAGTDTQYF
clone size: -; D gene: TRBD1; J gene: TRBJ1-1; V gene: TRBV6-1; CDR3 DNA: TGTGCCAGCAGAAGGGGACAGGAGAACACTGAAGCTTTCTTT; CDR3 protein: CASRRGQENTEAFF
clone size: once; D gene: TRBD1; J gene: TRBJ2-5; V gene: TRBV28; CDR3 DNA: TGTGCCAGCAGTAGACAGGGCAGGCAGACCCAGTACTTC; CDR3 protein: CASSRQGRQTQYF
clone size: -; D gene: -; J gene: TRBJ1-2; V gene: TRBV11-3; CDR3 DNA: TGTGCCAGCAGCCAAAGGTGTCAGGGGAAGAATGGCTACACCTTC; CDR3 protein: CASSQRCQGKNGYTF
clone size: -; D gene: -; J gene: TRBJ2-1; V gene: TRBV18; CDR3 DNA: TGTGCCAGCTCACCATCCTGGGAGCACAATGAGCAGTTCTTC; CDR3 protein: CASSPSWEHNEQFF
clone size: -; D gene: TRBD1; J gene: TRBJ1-2; V gene: TRBV11-1; CDR3 DNA: TGTGCCAGCAGCCAACCGGGACAGGGGGCGCGGAACTATGGCTACACCTTC; CDR3 protein: CASSQPGQGARNYGYTF
clone size: -; D gene: -; J gene: TRBJ1-2; V gene: TRBV27; CDR3 DNA: TGTGCCAGCAGGAGGGAAGTGGCACCTAACTATGGCTACACCTTC; CDR3 protein: CASRREVAPNYGYTF
clone size: -; D gene: -; J gene: TRBJ2-5; V gene: TRBV28; CDR3 DNA: TGTGCCAGCAGTTTTTTGGCGGGACAGATACAAGAGACCCAGTACTTC; CDR3 protein: CASSFLAGQIQETQYF
clone size: -; D gene: TRBD1; J gene: TRBJ1-2; V gene: TRBV7-9; CDR3 DNA: TGTGCCAGCAGCCAGCTGAACCGACAGGGGAACGGCTACACCTTC; CDR3 protein: CASSQLNRQGNGYTF
clone size: -; D gene: -; J gene: TRBJ2-2; V gene: TRBV7-6; CDR3 DNA: TGTGCCAGCAGCTTAGGGGTGGAGGGCAACACCGGGGAGCTGTTTTTT; CDR3 protein: CASSLGVEGNTGELFF
clone size: -; D gene: -; J gene: TRBJ2-7; V gene: TRBV27; CDR3 DNA: TGTGCCAGCAGTTTATCCGGGCAGGGGAGACACGAGCAGTACTTC; CDR3 protein: CASSLSGQGRHEQYF
clone size: once; D gene: -; J gene: TRBJ2-1; V gene: TRBV5-1; CDR3 DNA: TGCGCCAGCAGCTTATCGGGACAACAGTTCTTC; CDR3 protein: CASSLSGQQFF
clone size: -; D gene: -; J gene: TRBJ2-1; V gene: TRBV7-3; CDR3 DNA: TGTGCCAGCAGCTTAAGTCGGAGGGGAAATGAGCAGTTCTTC; CDR3 protein: CASSLSRRGNEQFF
clone size: -; D gene: TRBD2; J gene: TRBJ2-7; V gene: TRBV4-1; CDR3 DNA: TGCGCCAGCAGCCAAGTGATCATTCGGGACGGGGAGGGCCACGAGCAGTACTTC; CDR3 protein: CASSQVIIRDGEGHEQYF
clone size: -; D gene: -; J gene: TRBJ2-5; V gene: TRBV9; CDR3 DNA: TGCGCCAGCAGCGTAGGCCCGGGGGTCGGAGAGACCCAGTACTTC; CDR3 protein: CASSVGPGVGETQYF
clone size: -; D gene: TRBD2; J gene: TRBJ2-7; V gene: TRBV10-1; CDR3 DNA: TGCGCCAGCAGTGGAGCGTTAGCGGGACAACAGTACTTC; CDR3 protein: CASSGALAGQQYF
clone size: once; D gene: TRBD1; J gene: TRBJ2-5; V gene: TRBV11-2; CDR3 DNA: TGTGCCAGCAGCTTAGAGTACAGGGGGCGAGAGACCCAGTACTTC; CDR3 protein: CASSLEYRGRETQYF
clone size: once; D gene: -; J gene: TRBJ2-7; V gene: TRBV18; CDR3 DNA: TGTGCCAGCTCACTTTACAGTTCCTACGAGCAGTACTTC; CDR3 protein: CASSLYSSYEQYF
clone size: -; D gene: -; J gene: TRBJ1-5; V gene: TRBV19; CDR3 DNA: TGTGCCAGTAGTATGATGGTGGGGGGGTCAGGCCCCCAGCATTTT; CDR3 protein: CASSMMVGGSGPQHF
clone size: few; D gene: TRBD1; J gene: TRBJ2-7; V gene: TRBV11-1; CDR3 DNA: TGTGCCAGCAGCCGGGACAGGGACTACGAGCAGTACTTC; CDR3 protein: CASSRDRDYEQYF
clone size: few; D gene: -; J gene: TRBJ1-1; V gene: TRBV10-3; CDR3 DNA: TGTGCCACCCTCGACTTCGGGTACACTGAAGCTTTCTTT; CDR3 protein: CATLDFGYTEAFF
clone size: -; D gene: TRBD2; J gene: TRBJ2-1; V gene: TRBV7-6; CDR3 DNA: TGTGCCAGCAGCCCCACTAGCGGGGGGGTCGGTGAGCAGTTCTTC; CDR3 protein: CASSPTSGGVGEQFF
clone size: -; D gene: -; J gene: TRBJ2-7; V gene: TRBV30; CDR3 DNA: TGTGCCTGGAGTGTACTTTCGATCTACGAGCAGTACTTC; CDR3 protein: CAWSVLSIYEQYF
clone size: once; D gene: -; J gene: TRBJ2-1; V gene: TRBV27; CDR3 DNA: TGTGCCAGCAGTTTTCCTAGCTCCTACAATGAGCAGTTCTTC; CDR3 protein: CASSFPSSYNEQFF
clone size: -; D gene: TRBD1; J gene: TRBJ1-2; V gene: TRBV28; CDR3 DNA: TGTGCCAGCAGCGGACAGGGTTTCTTAACTAACTATGGCTACACCTTC; CDR3 protein: CASSGQGFLTNYGYTF
clone size: -; D gene: TRBD1; J gene: TRBJ1-2; V gene: TRBV13; CDR3 DNA: TGTGCCAGCAGACCCGGACAGGGCTATGGCTACACCTTC; CDR3 protein: CASRPGQGYGYTF
clone size: -; D gene: TRBD1; J gene: TRBJ1-1; V gene: TRBV19; CDR3 DNA: TGTGCCAGTAGTACTACAGGGGACACTGAAGCTTTCTTT; CDR3 protein: CASSTTGDTEAFF
clone size: -; D gene: -; J gene: TRBJ2-1; V gene: TRBV11-2; CDR3 DNA: TGTGCCAGCAGCTTGGGGAGCTCCTACAATGAGCAGTTCTTC; CDR3 protein: CASSLGSSYNEQFF
clone size: -; D gene: TRBD1; J gene: TRBJ1-1; V gene: TRBV7-9; CDR3 DNA: TGTGCCAGCAGCCGCACCGGGACAGGGGGCACTGAAGCTTTCTTT; CDR3 protein: CASSRTGTGGTEAFF
clone size: few; D gene: -; J gene: TRBJ2-1; V gene: TRBV5-8; CDR3 DNA: TGTGCCAGCAGGCCCAGACTCTCCTACAATGAGCAGTTCTTC; CDR3 protein: CASRPRLSYNEQFF
clone size: -; D gene: TRBD2; J gene: TRBJ2-7; V gene: TRBV7-2; CDR3 DNA: TGTGCCAGCAGCTTAGACGGGACTAGCGGGGGGGTCCACGAGCAGTACTTC; CDR3 protein: CASSLDGTSGGVHEQYF
clone size: -; D gene: TRBD1; J gene: TRBJ1-2; V gene: TRBV7-2; CDR3 DNA: TGTGCCAGCAGCTCCGGGACAGGGCCCTATGGCTACACCTTC; CDR3 protein: CASSSGTGPYGYTF
clone size: -; D gene: -; J gene: TRBJ2-2; V gene: TRBV19; CDR3 DNA: TGTGCCAGTAGTAGCGGTGGGGAGCTGTTTTTT; CDR3 protein: CASSSGGELFF
clone size: -; D gene: TRBD1; J gene: TRBJ2-7; V gene: TRBV27; CDR3 DNA: TGTGCCAGCAGCCGAGGGACAGGGGTCTCCTACGAGCAGTACTTC; CDR3 protein: CASSRGTGVSYEQYF
clone size: -; D gene: -; J gene: TRBJ2-3; V gene: TRBV18; CDR3 DNA: TGTGCCAGCTCAGCGACAGGGGAGCGGGGAGATACGCAGTATTTT; CDR3 protein: CASSATGERGDTQYF
clone size: -; D gene: -; J gene: TRBJ1-2; V gene: TRBV7-9; CDR3 DNA: TGTGCCAGCAGCTTAGGGTTTCTAAGAACCTATGGCTACACCTTC; CDR3 protein: CASSLGFLRTYGYTF
clone size: -; D gene: -; J gene: TRBJ1-1; V gene: TRBV10-1; CDR3 DNA: TGCGCCAGCCGTGGCAGCGAGGGGAACACTGAAGCTTTCTTT; CDR3 protein: CASRGSEGNTEAFF
clone size: few; D gene: -; J gene: TRBJ1-6; V gene: TRBV5-6; CDR3 DNA: TGTGCCAGCAGCTCCAACAGGGTTTCACCCCTCCACTTT; CDR3 protein: CASSSNRVSPLHF
clone size: -; D gene: -; J gene: TRBJ1-2; V gene: TRBV18; CDR3 DNA: TGTGCCAGCTCACCACCGGCCAGGGCCTATGGCTACACCTTC; CDR3 protein: CASSPPARAYGYTF
clone size: -; D gene: -; J gene: TRBJ1-1; V gene: TRBV10-1; CDR3 DNA: TGCGCCAGCAGCGAGGGGGGCCCGAACACTGAAGCTTTCTTT; CDR3 protein: CASSEGGPNTEAFF
clone size: -; D gene: TRBD2; J gene: TRBJ2-1; V gene: TRBV5-5; CDR3 DNA: TGTGCCAGCAGCGCCCTTACTAGCGGGAGATGGTATGAGCAGTTCTTC; CDR3 protein: CASSALTSGRWYEQFF
clone size: -; D gene: -; J gene: TRBJ2-5; V gene: TRBV19; CDR3 DNA: TGTGCCAGTAGTATTCGAGGGATGGAGACCCAGTACTTC; CDR3 protein: CASSIRGMETQYF
clone size: -; D gene: -; J gene: TRBJ2-1; V gene: TRBV6-4; CDR3 DNA: TGTGCCAGCAGCGCCGCGGCGGGATCCTACAATGAGCAGTTCTTC; CDR3 protein: CASSAAAGSYNEQFF
clone size: -; D gene: -; J gene: TRBJ2-5; V gene: TRBV5-1; CDR3 DNA: TGCGCCAGCAGCTTGGGCCTGTCCAGTCGAAAACAAGAGACCCAGTACTTC; CDR3 protein: CASSLGLSSRKQETQYF
clone size: -; D gene: -; J gene: TRBJ1-3; V gene: TRBV7-9; CDR3 DNA: TGTGCCAGCAGTCCAATGGGGGGTTCTGGAAACACCATATATTTT; CDR3 protein: CASSPMGGSGNTIYF
clone size: -; D gene: TRBD1; J gene: TRBJ1-2; V gene: TRBV5-1; CDR3 DNA: TGCGCCAGCAGCGGGGACAGGGGGCCAAACTATGGCTACACCTTC; CDR3 protein: CASSGDRGPNYGYTF
clone size: -; D gene: -; J gene: TRBJ2-5; V gene: TRBV27; CDR3 DNA: TGTGCCAGCAGTTCGTGGCTAGAGACCCAGTACTTC; CDR3 protein: CASSSWLETQYF
clone size: -; D gene: -; J gene: TRBJ2-5; V gene: TRBV20-1; CDR3 DNA: TGCAGTGCTAGACCAGAAGAGACCCAGTACTTC; CDR3 protein: CSARPEETQYF
clone size: -; D gene: -; J gene: TRBJ1-2; V gene: TRBV6-5; CDR3 DNA: TGTGCCAGCAGCCCATACAGAGCCAGCTATGGCTACACCTTC; CDR3 protein: CASSPYRASYGYTF
clone size: -; D gene: TRBD1; J gene: TRBJ2-5; V gene: TRBV5-4; CDR3 DNA: TGTGCCAGCAGCTTAAGGACAGGGCAAGAGACCCAGTACTTC; CDR3 protein: CASSLRTGQETQYF
clone size: once; D gene: TRBD1; J gene: TRBJ1-1; V gene: TRBV30; CDR3 DNA: TGTGCCTGGAGACCCGGGACAGGGGGGGAGGGAACTGAAGCTTTCTTT; CDR3 protein: CAWRPGTGGEGTEAFF
clone size: -; D gene: -; J gene: TRBJ1-2; V gene: TRBV7-3; CDR3 DNA: TGTGCCAGCAGCCCGACAGGTCCCTATGGCTACACCTTC; CDR3 protein: CASSPTGPYGYTF
clone size: once; D gene: -; J gene: TRBJ2-7; V gene: TRBV7-9; CDR3 DNA: TGTTCCAGCAGCCCCGTAGCCCTCTCCTACGAGCAGTACTTC; CDR3 protein: CSSSPVALSYEQYF
clone size: -; D gene: -; J gene: TRBJ2-7; V gene: TRBV21-1; CDR3 DNA: TGTGCCAGCAGCAAAACAAAGACGAGACAGGACTTCTACGAGCAGTACTTC; CDR3 protein: CASSKTKTRQDFYEQYF